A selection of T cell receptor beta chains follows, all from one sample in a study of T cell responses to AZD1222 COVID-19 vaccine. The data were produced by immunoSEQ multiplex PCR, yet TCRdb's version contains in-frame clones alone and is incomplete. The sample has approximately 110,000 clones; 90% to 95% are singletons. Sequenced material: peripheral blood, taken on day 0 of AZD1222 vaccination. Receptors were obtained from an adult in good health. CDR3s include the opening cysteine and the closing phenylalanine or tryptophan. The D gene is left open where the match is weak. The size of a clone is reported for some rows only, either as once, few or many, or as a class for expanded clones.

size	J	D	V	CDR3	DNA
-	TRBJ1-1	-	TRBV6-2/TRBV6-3	CASSSFRGAFF	TGTGCCAGCAGTTCGTTTAGGGGAGCTTTCTTT
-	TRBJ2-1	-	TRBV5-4	CASSLAGFSGASYNEQFF	TGTGCCAGCAGCTTGGCGGGCTTCTCCGGGGCCTCCTACAATGAGCAGTTCTTC
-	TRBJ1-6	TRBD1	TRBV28	CASSVPGGGSPLHF	TGTGCCAGCAGTGTTCCAGGGGGAGGGTCACCCCTCCACTTT
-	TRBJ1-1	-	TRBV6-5	CASSTGSFVFF	TGTGCCAGCAGTACCGGGAGTTTCGTTTTCTTT
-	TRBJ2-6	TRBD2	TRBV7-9	CASRPASGFSGANVLTF	TGTGCCAGCCGCCCGGCTAGCGGATTCTCTGGGGCCAACGTCCTGACTTTC
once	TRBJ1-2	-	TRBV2	CASRIRNYGYTF	TGTGCCAGCAGGATCAGGAACTATGGCTACACCTTC
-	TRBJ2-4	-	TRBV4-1	CASSHSRNQKNIQYF	TGCGCCAGCAGCCACTCCAGGAACCAAAAAAACATTCAGTACTTC
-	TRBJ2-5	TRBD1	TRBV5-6	CASSQWDREETQYF	TGTGCCAGCAGCCAGTGGGACAGGGAGGAGACCCAGTACTTC
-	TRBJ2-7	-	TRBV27	CASSLSGSKYEQYF	TGTGCCAGCAGTTTATCGGGGAGCAAGTACGAGCAGTACTTC
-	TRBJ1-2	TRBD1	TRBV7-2	CASSQTLTGSGYTF	TGTGCCAGCAGCCAAACGTTGACAGGGAGCGGCTACACCTTC
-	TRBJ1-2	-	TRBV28	CASGILTGTYGYTF	TGTGCCAGCGGCATATTAACAGGGACCTATGGCTACACCTTC
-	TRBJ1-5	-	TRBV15	CATSGDDQPQHF	TGTGCCACCAGCGGAGACGATCAGCCCCAGCATTTT
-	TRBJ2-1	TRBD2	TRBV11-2	CASSLGGRVNEQFF	TGTGCCAGCAGCTTAGGCGGGAGAGTAAATGAGCAGTTCTTC
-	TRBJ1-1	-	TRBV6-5	CASSPGDGAFF	TGTGCCAGCAGTCCTGGGGACGGAGCTTTCTTT
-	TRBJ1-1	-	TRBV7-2	CASSFSREAFF	TGTGCCAGCAGCTTTTCCAGGGAAGCTTTCTTT
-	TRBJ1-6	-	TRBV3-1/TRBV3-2	CASSQGQRNSPLHF	TGTGCCAGCAGCCAAGGTCAGAGAAATTCACCCCTCCACTTT
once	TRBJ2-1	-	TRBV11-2	CASSYRLGSNEQFF	TGTGCCAGCAGCTACAGACTAGGCAGCAATGAGCAGTTCTTC
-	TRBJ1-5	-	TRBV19	CASSNVGANQPQHF	TGTGCCAGTAGTAATGTCGGGGCAAATCAGCCCCAGCATTTT
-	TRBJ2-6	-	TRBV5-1	CASSLEGSSGANVLTF	TGCGCCAGCAGCTTGGAGGGGAGCTCTGGGGCCAACGTCCTGACTTTC
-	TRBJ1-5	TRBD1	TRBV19	CASGDRRNQPQHF	TGTGCCAGCGGGGACAGACGCAATCAGCCCCAGCATTTT
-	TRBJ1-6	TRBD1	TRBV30	CAWSVPGTGASPLHF	TGTGCCTGGAGTGTACCAGGGACAGGGGCTTCACCCCTCCACTTT
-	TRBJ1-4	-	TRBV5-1	CASSLTGGIEKLFF	TGCGCCAGCAGCCTCACGGGAGGAATTGAAAAACTGTTTTTT
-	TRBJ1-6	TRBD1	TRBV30	CAWKRDRGVSPLHF	TGTGCCTGGAAGAGGGACAGAGGGGTATCACCCCTCCACTTT
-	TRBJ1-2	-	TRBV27	CASSGPRGYTF	TGTGCCAGCAGTGGGCCGAGAGGCTACACCTTC
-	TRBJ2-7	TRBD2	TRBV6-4	CASSDPTSGSVKAYEQYF	TGTGCCAGCAGTGACCCGACTAGCGGGAGTGTTAAGGCCTACGAGCAGTACTTC
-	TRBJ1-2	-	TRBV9	CASSEGTDYGYTF	TGTGCCAGCAGCGAGGGGACGGACTATGGCTACACCTTC
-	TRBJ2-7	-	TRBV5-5	CASSFGGPYEQYF	TGTGCCAGCAGCTTCGGGGGACCCTACGAGCAGTACTTC
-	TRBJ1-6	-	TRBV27	CASSPIDPLNNSPLHF	TGTGCCAGCAGTCCCATTGACCCTCTAAATAATTCACCCCTCCACTTT